Presented here are 2 T cell receptor beta chains from one specimen sequenced in a study of HIV-infected patients and healthy controls. Each CDR3 protein is one row after TCRdb ran MiXCR on the 5' RACE reads. The sample records about 70,000 distinct CDR3 sequences, around 16% being singletons. The sequencing input was CD4+ T cells from blood. These receptors were taken from a human donor in good health.

The CDR3 loop is CASRPLQDTHTDTQYF. The CDR3 nucleotides read TGTGCCAGCAGGCCCCTACAGGACACACACACAGATACGCAGTATTTT. V gene TRBV11-2 combines with J gene TRBJ2-3; tentatively, D is TRBD1 (5 bases). The V end was cut by 6 bases, the J end by 2 bases, with 18 bases between. From germline, CDR1 is SGHAT and CDR2 FQNNGV. The length of the CDR3 is 16 residues.

The chain is built from TRBV7-2 and TRBJ2-3; 8 positions match TRBD2. The CDR3 spans 18 residues. The ends lost 3 bases at V and 0 bases at J; junction bases unmatched: 11. Germline assignment: CDR1 SGHTA and CDR2 FQGNSA. CDR3 in DNA: TGTGCCAGCAGCTTTTCTCTTGGCGGGGGGACTAGCACAGATACGCAGTATTTT. This sequence encodes CASSFSLGGGTSTDTQYF. The full variable domain, rest sourced from reference TRBV7-2 and TRBJ2-3, is GAGVSQSPSNKVTEKGKDVELRCDPISGHTALYWYRQSLGQGLEFLIYFQGNSAPDKSGLPSDRFSAERTGGSVSTLTIQRTQQEDSAVYLCASSFSLGGGTSTDTQYFGPGTRLTVL.